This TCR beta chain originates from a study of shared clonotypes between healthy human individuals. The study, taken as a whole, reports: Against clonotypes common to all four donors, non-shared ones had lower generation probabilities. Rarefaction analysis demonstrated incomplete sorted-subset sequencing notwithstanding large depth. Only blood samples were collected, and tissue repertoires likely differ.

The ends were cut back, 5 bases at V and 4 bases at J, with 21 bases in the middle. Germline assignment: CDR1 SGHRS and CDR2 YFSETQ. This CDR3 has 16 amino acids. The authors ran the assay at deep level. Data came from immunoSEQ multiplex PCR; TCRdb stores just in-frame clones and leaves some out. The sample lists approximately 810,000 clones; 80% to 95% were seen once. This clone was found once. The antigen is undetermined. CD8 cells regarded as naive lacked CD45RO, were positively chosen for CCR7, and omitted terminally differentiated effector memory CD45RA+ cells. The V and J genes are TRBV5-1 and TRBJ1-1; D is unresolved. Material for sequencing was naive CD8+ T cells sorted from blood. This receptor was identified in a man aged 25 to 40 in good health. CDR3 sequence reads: CASSSGEDLPVTEAFF. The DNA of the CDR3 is TGCGCCAGCAGTTCTGGCGAAGACCTCCCGGTCACTGAAGCTTTCTTT.